This TCR beta chain was recovered during a study of blood T cell repertoires in COVID-19. About the study: Acute and convalescent COVID-19 specimens originated in the United States, Italy and Spain. T cells, B-cell-depleted T cells, or PBMCs supplied cDNA or gDNA.

V shed 0 bases and J shed 0 bases, with 8 bases lying between them. Germline V CDR1 and CDR2: SGHVS, FQNEAQ. The CDR3 has 15 amino acids. The assay was immunoSEQ multiplex PCR, and TCRdb's table has in-frame clones only and misses some. Of under 250,000 clones listed, roughly 82% are singletons. About this clone: Other DNA sequences within the sample encode an identical CDR3.

The source is a woman older than 75 with COVID-19, enrolled during active disease. This chain joins TRBV7-8 and TRBJ1-1; D perhaps matches TRBD1 (5 bases). Sequences were obtained from peripheral blood. As DNA, the CDR3 is TGTGCCAGCAGCTTAGCGACGGGGGTGAACACTGAAGCTTTCTTT. Its protein is CASSLATGVNTEAFF.